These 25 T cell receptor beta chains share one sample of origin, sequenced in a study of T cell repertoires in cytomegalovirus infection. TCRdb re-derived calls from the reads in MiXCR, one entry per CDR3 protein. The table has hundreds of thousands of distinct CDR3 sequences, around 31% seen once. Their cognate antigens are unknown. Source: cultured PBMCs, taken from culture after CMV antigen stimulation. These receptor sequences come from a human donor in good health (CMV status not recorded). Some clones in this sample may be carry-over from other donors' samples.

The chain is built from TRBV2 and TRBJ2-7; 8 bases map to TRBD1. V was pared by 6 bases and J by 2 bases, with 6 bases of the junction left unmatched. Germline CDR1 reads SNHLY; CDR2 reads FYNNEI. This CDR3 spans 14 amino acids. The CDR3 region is CASRLQGGTYEQYF. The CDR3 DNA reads TGTGCCAGCAGACTACAGGGGGGAACCTACGAGCAGTACTTC. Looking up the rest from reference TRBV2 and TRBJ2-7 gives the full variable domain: EPEVTQTPSHQVTQMGQEVILRCVPISNHLYFYWYRQILGQKVEFLVSFYNNEISEKSEIFDDQFSVERPDGSNFTLKIRSTKLEDSAMYFCASRLQGGTYEQYFGPGTRLTVT.

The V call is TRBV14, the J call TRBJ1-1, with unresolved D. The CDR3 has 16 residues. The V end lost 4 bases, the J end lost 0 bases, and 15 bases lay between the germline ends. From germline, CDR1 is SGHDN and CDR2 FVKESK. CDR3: CASSPTWTGLNTEAFF. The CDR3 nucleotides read TGTGCCAGCAGCCCAACCTGGACGGGATTGAACACTGAAGCTTTCTTT.

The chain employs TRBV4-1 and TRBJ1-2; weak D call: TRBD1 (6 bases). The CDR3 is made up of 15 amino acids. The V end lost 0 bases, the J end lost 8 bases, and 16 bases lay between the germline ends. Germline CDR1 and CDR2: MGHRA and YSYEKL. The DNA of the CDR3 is TGCGCCAGCAGCCAAGATCTGGCGGGGGGCAGAGGCTACACCTTC. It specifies CASSQDLAGGRGYTF.

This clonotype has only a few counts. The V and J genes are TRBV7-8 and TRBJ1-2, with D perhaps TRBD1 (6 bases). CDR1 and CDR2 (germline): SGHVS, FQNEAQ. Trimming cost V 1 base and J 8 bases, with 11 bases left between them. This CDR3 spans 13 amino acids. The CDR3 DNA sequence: TGTGCCAGCAGCTTAGATGGGGGGCTGGGCTACACCTTC. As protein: CASSLDGGLGYTF.

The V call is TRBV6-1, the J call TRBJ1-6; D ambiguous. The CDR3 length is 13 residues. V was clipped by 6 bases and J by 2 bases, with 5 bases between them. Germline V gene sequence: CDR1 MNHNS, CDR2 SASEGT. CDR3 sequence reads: CASRETYNSPLHF. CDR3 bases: TGTGCCAGCAGAGAAACCTATAATTCACCCCTCCACTTT.

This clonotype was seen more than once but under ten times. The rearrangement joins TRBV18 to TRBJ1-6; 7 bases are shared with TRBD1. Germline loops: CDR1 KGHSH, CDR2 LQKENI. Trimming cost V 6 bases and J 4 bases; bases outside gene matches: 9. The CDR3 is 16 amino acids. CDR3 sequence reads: CASSFTGTAYNSPLHF. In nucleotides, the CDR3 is TGTGCCAGCTCGTTCACCGGGACAGCTTATAATTCACCCCTCCACTTT.

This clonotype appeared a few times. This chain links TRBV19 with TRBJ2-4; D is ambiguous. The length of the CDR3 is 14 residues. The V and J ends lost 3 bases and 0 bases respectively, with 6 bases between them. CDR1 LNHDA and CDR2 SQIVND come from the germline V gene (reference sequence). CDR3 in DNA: TGTGCCAGTAGTATCGGTTTAGCCAAAAACATTCAGTACTTC. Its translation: CASSIGLAKNIQYF.

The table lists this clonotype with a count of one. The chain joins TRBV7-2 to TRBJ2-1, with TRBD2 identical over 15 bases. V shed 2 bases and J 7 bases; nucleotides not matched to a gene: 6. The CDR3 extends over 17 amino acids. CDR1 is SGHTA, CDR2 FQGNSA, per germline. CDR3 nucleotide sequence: TGTGCCAGCAGCTTACAGGGGACTAGCGGGGGGTATAATGAGCAGTTCTTC. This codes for CASSLQGTSGGYNEQFF.

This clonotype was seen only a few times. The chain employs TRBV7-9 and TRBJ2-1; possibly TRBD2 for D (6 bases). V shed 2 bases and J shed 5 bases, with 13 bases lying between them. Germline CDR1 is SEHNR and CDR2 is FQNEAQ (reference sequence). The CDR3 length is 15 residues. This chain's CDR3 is CASSLLEGLNNEQFF. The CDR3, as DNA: TGTGCCAGCAGCTTATTGGAGGGTCTGAACAATGAGCAGTTCTTC.

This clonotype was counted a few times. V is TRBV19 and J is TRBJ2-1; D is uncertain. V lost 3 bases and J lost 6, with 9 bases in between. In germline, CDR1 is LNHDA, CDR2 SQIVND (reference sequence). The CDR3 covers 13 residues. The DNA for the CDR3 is TGTGCCAGTAGTATCTCCGGAATCAATGAGCAGTTCTTC. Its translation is CASSISGINEQFF. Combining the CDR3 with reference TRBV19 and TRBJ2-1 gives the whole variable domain DGGITQSPKYLFRKEGQNVTLSCEQNLNHDAMYWYRQDPGQGLRLIYYSQIVNDFQKGDIAEGYSVSREKKESFPLTVTSAQKNPTAFYLCASSISGINEQFFGPGTRLTVL.

CDR3 loop: CASSDPTSGRILGQFF. CDR3 DNA: TGTGCCAGCAGTGACCCGACTAGCGGGAGGATCCTGGGACAGTTCTTC. The rearrangement joins TRBV2 to TRBJ2-1; 13 bases map to TRBD2. The trim removed 3 bases at V and 13 bases at J, leaving 12 bases unmatched. Germline-derived CDR1 and CDR2 are SNHLY and FYNNEI. The CDR3 consists of 16 residues.

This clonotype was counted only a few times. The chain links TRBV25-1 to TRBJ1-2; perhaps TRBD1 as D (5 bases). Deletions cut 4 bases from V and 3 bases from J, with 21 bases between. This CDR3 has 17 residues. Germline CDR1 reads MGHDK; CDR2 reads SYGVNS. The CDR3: CASSGPRRTKGDYGYTF. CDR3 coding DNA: TGTGCCAGCAGTGGCCCGAGGAGGACCAAAGGGGACTATGGCTACACCTTC.

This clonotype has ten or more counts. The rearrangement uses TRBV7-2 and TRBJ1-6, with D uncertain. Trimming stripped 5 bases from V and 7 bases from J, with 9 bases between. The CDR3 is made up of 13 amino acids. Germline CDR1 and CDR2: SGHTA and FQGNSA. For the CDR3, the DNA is TGTGCCAGCAGCCTTAGACGGAATTCACCCCTCCACTTT. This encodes CASSLRRNSPLHF.

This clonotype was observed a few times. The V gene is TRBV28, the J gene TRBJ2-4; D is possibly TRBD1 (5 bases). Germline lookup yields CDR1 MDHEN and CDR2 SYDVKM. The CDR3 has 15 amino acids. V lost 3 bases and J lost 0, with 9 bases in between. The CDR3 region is CASSFQGLAKNIQYF. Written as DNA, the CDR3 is TGTGCCAGCAGTTTCCAGGGCCTAGCCAAAAACATTCAGTACTTC.

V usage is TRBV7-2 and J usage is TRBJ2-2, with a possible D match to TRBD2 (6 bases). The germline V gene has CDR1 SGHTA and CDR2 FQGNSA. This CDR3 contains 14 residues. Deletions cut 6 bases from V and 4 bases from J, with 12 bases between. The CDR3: CASSRGLTTGELFF. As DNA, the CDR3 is TGTGCCAGCAGTCGGGGACTTACCACCGGGGAGCTGTTTTTT.

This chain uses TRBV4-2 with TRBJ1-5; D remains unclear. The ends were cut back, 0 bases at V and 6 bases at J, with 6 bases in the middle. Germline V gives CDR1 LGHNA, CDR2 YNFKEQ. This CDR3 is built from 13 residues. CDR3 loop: CASSQEGGQPQHF. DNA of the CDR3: TGTGCCAGCAGCCAAGAAGGCGGTCAGCCCCAGCATTTT.

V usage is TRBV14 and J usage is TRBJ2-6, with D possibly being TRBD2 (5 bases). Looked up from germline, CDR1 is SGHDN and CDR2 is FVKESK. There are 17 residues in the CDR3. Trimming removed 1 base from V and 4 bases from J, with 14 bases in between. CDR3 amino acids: CASSQVLRRGGANVLTF. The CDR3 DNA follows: TGTGCCAGCAGCCAAGTATTGAGGCGCGGGGGGGCCAACGTCCTGACTTTC.

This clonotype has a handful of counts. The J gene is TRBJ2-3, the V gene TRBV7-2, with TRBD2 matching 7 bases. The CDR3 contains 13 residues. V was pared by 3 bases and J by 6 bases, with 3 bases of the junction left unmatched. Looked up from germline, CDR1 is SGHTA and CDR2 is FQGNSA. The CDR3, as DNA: TGTGCCAGCAGCTTGCGGGGGTTTGATACGCAGTATTTT. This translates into CASSLRGFDTQYF.

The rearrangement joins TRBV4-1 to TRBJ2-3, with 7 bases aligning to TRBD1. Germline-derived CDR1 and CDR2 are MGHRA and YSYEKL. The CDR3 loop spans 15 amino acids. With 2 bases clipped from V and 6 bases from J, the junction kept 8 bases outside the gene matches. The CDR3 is CASSQLGQSTDTQYF. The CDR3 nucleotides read TGCGCCAGCAGCCAATTGGGACAGTCGACCGATACGCAGTATTTT.

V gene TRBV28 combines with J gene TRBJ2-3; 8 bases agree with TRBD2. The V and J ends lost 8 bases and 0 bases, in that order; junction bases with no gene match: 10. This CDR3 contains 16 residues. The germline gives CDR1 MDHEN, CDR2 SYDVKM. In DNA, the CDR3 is TGTGCCAGCCGTATACCTAGCGGGCATAGCACAGATACGCAGTATTTT. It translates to CASRIPSGHSTDTQYF.

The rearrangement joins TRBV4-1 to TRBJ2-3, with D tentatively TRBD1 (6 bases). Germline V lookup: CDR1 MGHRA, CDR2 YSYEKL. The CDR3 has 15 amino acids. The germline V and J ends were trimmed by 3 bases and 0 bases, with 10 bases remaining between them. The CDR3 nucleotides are TGCGCCAGCAGCCATGACGACAGGAGCACAGATACGCAGTATTTT. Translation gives CASSHDDRSTDTQYF.

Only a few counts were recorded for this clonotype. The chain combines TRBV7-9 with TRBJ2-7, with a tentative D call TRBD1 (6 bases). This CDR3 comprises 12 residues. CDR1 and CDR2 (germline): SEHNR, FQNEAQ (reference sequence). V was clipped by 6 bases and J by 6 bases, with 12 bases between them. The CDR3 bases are TGTGCCAGCAGTGTCCAGGGGAGCGAGCAGTACTTC. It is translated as CASSVQGSEQYF.

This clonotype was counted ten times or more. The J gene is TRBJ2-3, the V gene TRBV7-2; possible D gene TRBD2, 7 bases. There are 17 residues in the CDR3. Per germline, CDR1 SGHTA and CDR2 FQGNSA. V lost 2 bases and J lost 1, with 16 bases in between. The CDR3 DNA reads TGTGCCAGCAGCTTAAGGGGGGGGGGGCTGCGCACAGATACGCAGTATTTT. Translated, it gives CASSLRGGGLRTDTQYF.

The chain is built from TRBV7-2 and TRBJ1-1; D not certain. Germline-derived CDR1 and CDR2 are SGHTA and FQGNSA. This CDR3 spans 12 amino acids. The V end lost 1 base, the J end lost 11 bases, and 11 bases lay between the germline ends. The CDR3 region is CASSLGGAPAFF. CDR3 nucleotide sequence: TGTGCCAGCAGCTTAGGTGGCGCGCCGGCTTTCTTT.

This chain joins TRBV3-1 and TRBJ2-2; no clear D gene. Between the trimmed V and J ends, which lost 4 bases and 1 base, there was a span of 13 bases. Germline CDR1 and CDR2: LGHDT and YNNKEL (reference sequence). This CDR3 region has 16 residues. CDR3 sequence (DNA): TGTGCCAGCAGCCGTCAGCCCCTGGGGAACACCGGGGAGCTGTTTTTT. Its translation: CASSRQPLGNTGELFF.